These T cell receptor beta chains were read from a single sample in a study of blood T cell repertoires in COVID-19. TCRdb's table, derived via immunoSEQ multiplex PCR, lists solely in-frame clones and lacks some. The sample has about 46,000 clones, over 75% seen once. The sequenced sample was peripheral blood. The receptors shown here come from a man over 45 with acute or convalescent COVID-19. Both conserved end residues are part of each CDR3. Each record gives: V gene, clone size, J gene, D gene, CDR3 DNA, CDR3 protein. A D gene is named only where the DNA matches it firmly. Expanded clones are given a class, and other clones once, few, many or no size at all.

v_call: TRBV7-3; clone_size: -; j_call: TRBJ2-3; d_call: -; cdr3_nt: TGTGCCAGCAGCTTAAAAGGGGGCGGGGTCACAGATACGCAGTATTTT; cdr3_aa: CASSLKGGGVTDTQYF
v_call: TRBV5-1; clone_size: -; j_call: TRBJ1-1; d_call: TRBD1; cdr3_nt: TGCGCCAGCACGAAGACCGGGACAGGGAACACTGAAGCTTTCTTT; cdr3_aa: CASTKTGTGNTEAFF
v_call: TRBV6-4; clone_size: -; j_call: TRBJ1-5; d_call: -; cdr3_nt: TGTGCCAGCAGTGACTCAGCGGGGGCCAATCAGCCCCAGCATTTT; cdr3_aa: CASSDSAGANQPQHF
v_call: TRBV7-2; clone_size: once; j_call: TRBJ1-6; d_call: -; cdr3_nt: TGTGCCAGCAGCTTCTCTGGGGGAGGTTCACCCCTCCACTTT; cdr3_aa: CASSFSGGGSPLHF
v_call: TRBV2; clone_size: -; j_call: TRBJ1-3; d_call: -; cdr3_nt: TGTGCCAGCAGTGAAGCGGCCCTCTCTGGAAACACCATATATTTT; cdr3_aa: CASSEAALSGNTIYF
v_call: TRBV19; clone_size: -; j_call: TRBJ1-5; d_call: TRBD1; cdr3_nt: TGTGCCAGTAGTGTTCAGGGGGAACAGCCCCAGCATTTT; cdr3_aa: CASSVQGEQPQHF
v_call: TRBV6-6; clone_size: -; j_call: TRBJ1-5; d_call: -; cdr3_nt: TGTGCCAGCAGGCTAGACGAGACGGCCCAGCATTTT; cdr3_aa: CASRLDETAQHF
v_call: TRBV11-2; clone_size: once; j_call: TRBJ2-7; d_call: TRBD2; cdr3_nt: TGTGCCAGCAGCTTTATCGACCGATCAGTGCGGGGGGAGCAGTACTTC; cdr3_aa: CASSFIDRSVRGEQYF
v_call: TRBV6-6; clone_size: -; j_call: TRBJ1-1; d_call: -; cdr3_nt: TGTGCCAGCAGCAAGCCCTATACGGGGAACACTGAAGCTTTCTTT; cdr3_aa: CASSKPYTGNTEAFF
v_call: TRBV21-1; clone_size: once; j_call: TRBJ2-3; d_call: -; cdr3_nt: TGTGCCAGCAGGGCGGGGCCCACAGATACGCAGTATTTT; cdr3_aa: CASRAGPTDTQYF
v_call: TRBV24-1; clone_size: -; j_call: TRBJ2-2; d_call: TRBD1; cdr3_nt: TGTGCCACCAGGCGACCGGGACAGGGGGACACCGGGGAGCTGTTTTTT; cdr3_aa: CATRRPGQGDTGELFF
v_call: TRBV28; clone_size: -; j_call: TRBJ1-5; d_call: -; cdr3_nt: TGTGCCAGCAGTGAGGGTTTTTATGGCAATCAGCCCCAGCATTTT; cdr3_aa: CASSEGFYGNQPQHF
v_call: TRBV7-9; clone_size: -; j_call: TRBJ1-2; d_call: TRBD1; cdr3_nt: TGTGCCAGCAGCTCCACCCCGGGACAGTTCGATTCCTATGGCTACACCTTC; cdr3_aa: CASSSTPGQFDSYGYTF
v_call: TRBV10-1; clone_size: few; j_call: TRBJ2-2; d_call: TRBD1; cdr3_nt: TGCGCCAGCAGTCGGGACAGGGGCACCGGGGAGCTGTTTTTT; cdr3_aa: CASSRDRGTGELFF
v_call: TRBV19; clone_size: -; j_call: TRBJ1-2; d_call: -; cdr3_nt: TGTGCCAGTAGTATCTCGGCAGGGAACTTTTATGGCTACACCTTC; cdr3_aa: CASSISAGNFYGYTF
v_call: TRBV7-2; clone_size: -; j_call: TRBJ1-2; d_call: TRBD1; cdr3_nt: TGTGCCAGCAGCTTAGCAAAACAGGGGGGCTATGGCTACACCTTC; cdr3_aa: CASSLAKQGGYGYTF
v_call: TRBV19; clone_size: -; j_call: TRBJ2-7; d_call: TRBD2; cdr3_nt: TGTGCCAGTAGTATCGTGCTAGCGGTAAACTCCTACGAGCAGTACTTC; cdr3_aa: CASSIVLAVNSYEQYF
v_call: TRBV15; clone_size: -; j_call: TRBJ2-1; d_call: -; cdr3_nt: TGTGCCACCAGCGGCCTGACTACCCGGCAGTTCTTC; cdr3_aa: CATSGLTTRQFF
v_call: TRBV6-2/TRBV6-3; clone_size: -; j_call: TRBJ1-1; d_call: TRBD1; cdr3_nt: TGTGCCAGCAGTCCCCGGGACAGGGCGAACACTGAAGCTTTCTTT; cdr3_aa: CASSPRDRANTEAFF
v_call: TRBV9; clone_size: -; j_call: TRBJ1-6; d_call: -; cdr3_nt: TGTGCCAGCAGCGTAGGATTGGGGCTCGATTCACCCCTCCACTTT; cdr3_aa: CASSVGLGLDSPLHF
v_call: TRBV9; clone_size: once; j_call: TRBJ1-3; d_call: TRBD1; cdr3_nt: TGTGCCAGCAGCCCCCGACAGGGCGAAGGAAACACCATATATTTT; cdr3_aa: CASSPRQGEGNTIYF
v_call: TRBV9; clone_size: -; j_call: TRBJ2-7; d_call: TRBD1; cdr3_nt: TGTGCCAGCAGCCGAGCGGTTTCCGGGACAGGGAAAAACGAGCAGTACTTC; cdr3_aa: CASSRAVSGTGKNEQYF
v_call: TRBV3-1/TRBV3-2; clone_size: -; j_call: TRBJ1-1; d_call: TRBD1; cdr3_nt: TGTGCCAGCAGCCAGAGGACAGGGAACACTGAAGCTTTCTTT; cdr3_aa: CASSQRTGNTEAFF
v_call: TRBV6-4; clone_size: few; j_call: TRBJ1-2; d_call: -; cdr3_nt: TGTGCCAGCAGTCCACAGGACGGTGACTATGGCTACACCTTC; cdr3_aa: CASSPQDGDYGYTF
v_call: TRBV21-1; clone_size: -; j_call: TRBJ1-5; d_call: -; cdr3_nt: TGTGCCAGCAGTTGCAGGGGTAGCAATCAGCCCCAGCATTTT; cdr3_aa: CASSCRGSNQPQHF
v_call: TRBV7-8; clone_size: -; j_call: TRBJ2-1; d_call: TRBD2; cdr3_nt: TGTGCCAGCAGCAAAACCGGGACTAGGACGGTAAATGAGCAGTTCTTC; cdr3_aa: CASSKTGTRTVNEQFF
v_call: TRBV19; clone_size: -; j_call: TRBJ1-5; d_call: -; cdr3_nt: TGTGCCAGTAGTAGAAGACAGGTAGGGGCGGTGGGTTATCAGCCCCAGCATTTT; cdr3_aa: CASSRRQVGAVGYQPQHF
v_call: TRBV10-3; clone_size: -; j_call: TRBJ2-5; d_call: TRBD2; cdr3_nt: TGTGCCATCAGCGCCGGACTAGCGGGTCAAGAGACCCAGTACTTC; cdr3_aa: CAISAGLAGQETQYF
v_call: TRBV28; clone_size: -; j_call: TRBJ2-7; d_call: -; cdr3_nt: TGTGCCAGCAGTTTTAGTCCAACAGGGAGCTCCTACGAGCAGTACTTC; cdr3_aa: CASSFSPTGSSYEQYF
v_call: TRBV2; clone_size: -; j_call: TRBJ2-5; d_call: -; cdr3_nt: TGTGCCAGCAGGCCCAGGGCCGAGACCCAGTACTTC; cdr3_aa: CASRPRAETQYF
v_call: TRBV11-2; clone_size: -; j_call: TRBJ2-7; d_call: TRBD1; cdr3_nt: TGTGCCAGCAGGGGACAGTTACACGGGGAGCAGTACTTC; cdr3_aa: CASRGQLHGEQYF
v_call: TRBV19; clone_size: few; j_call: TRBJ1-4; d_call: -; cdr3_nt: TGTGCCAGTAGTTTAGACCTAACTAATGAAAAACTGTTTTTT; cdr3_aa: CASSLDLTNEKLFF
v_call: TRBV18; clone_size: -; j_call: TRBJ2-1; d_call: TRBD1; cdr3_nt: TGTGCCAGCTCACCAACAGGGGGCATGTACAATGAGCAGTTCTTC; cdr3_aa: CASSPTGGMYNEQFF
v_call: TRBV6-5; clone_size: -; j_call: TRBJ2-1; d_call: -; cdr3_nt: TGTGCCAGCAGTTACCGGGAACAAGCCTACAATGAGCAGTTCTTC; cdr3_aa: CASSYREQAYNEQFF
v_call: TRBV6-2/TRBV6-3; clone_size: -; j_call: TRBJ1-5; d_call: -; cdr3_nt: TGTGCCAGCAGTTACGGCAGGGCCAATCAGCCCCAGCATTTT; cdr3_aa: CASSYGRANQPQHF
v_call: TRBV5-1; clone_size: -; j_call: TRBJ2-4; d_call: -; cdr3_nt: TGCGCCAGCAGCTCCAGGGTTGATAGGGACATTCAGTACTTC; cdr3_aa: CASSSRVDRDIQYF
v_call: TRBV28; clone_size: -; j_call: TRBJ1-5; d_call: -; cdr3_nt: TGTGCCAGCAGTTTGTGGGAGGGTGATCAGCCCCAGCATTTT; cdr3_aa: CASSLWEGDQPQHF
v_call: TRBV5-8; clone_size: -; j_call: TRBJ1-5; d_call: -; cdr3_nt: TGTGCCAGCAGCTTGGATCACGGGAGCAATCAGCCCCAGCATTTT; cdr3_aa: CASSLDHGSNQPQHF
v_call: TRBV5-1; clone_size: once; j_call: TRBJ2-1; d_call: TRBD2; cdr3_nt: TGCGCCAGCAGCTGGAGTGGGAGGGACAATGAGCAGTTCTTC; cdr3_aa: CASSWSGRDNEQFF
v_call: TRBV7-2; clone_size: -; j_call: TRBJ2-2; d_call: -; cdr3_nt: TGTGCCAGCAGCCAAGAGACAGATCTGAACACCGGGGAGCTGTTTTTT; cdr3_aa: CASSQETDLNTGELFF
v_call: TRBV15; clone_size: -; j_call: TRBJ1-2; d_call: TRBD1; cdr3_nt: TGTGCCACCAGCAGAGCGGGACAGGGATATGGCTACACCTTC; cdr3_aa: CATSRAGQGYGYTF
v_call: TRBV28; clone_size: -; j_call: TRBJ1-1; d_call: TRBD1; cdr3_nt: TGTGCCAGCAGTGAACAGGGGGCTAACACTGAAGCTTTCTTT; cdr3_aa: CASSEQGANTEAFF
v_call: TRBV28; clone_size: once; j_call: TRBJ2-5; d_call: -; cdr3_nt: TGTGCCAGCAGTTTACTTGGGGGCTTGAAGACCCAGTACTTC; cdr3_aa: CASSLLGGLKTQYF
v_call: TRBV19; clone_size: -; j_call: TRBJ1-5; d_call: -; cdr3_nt: TGTGCCAGTACACCCAGGGCTAGTCAGCCCCAGCATTTT; cdr3_aa: CASTPRASQPQHF
v_call: TRBV29-1; clone_size: -; j_call: TRBJ1-2; d_call: -; cdr3_nt: TGCAGCGTCACCCGACAGTGGAATGAAGACTATGGCTACACCTTC; cdr3_aa: CSVTRQWNEDYGYTF
v_call: TRBV6-4; clone_size: -; j_call: TRBJ2-2; d_call: -; cdr3_nt: TGTGCCAGCCGGAAAATGCAGGGTGCCACCGGGGAGCTGTTTTTT; cdr3_aa: CASRKMQGATGELFF
v_call: TRBV5-5; clone_size: few; j_call: TRBJ2-7; d_call: -; cdr3_nt: TGTGCCAGCAGTCGGGATCTATGGGGCTACGAGCAGTACTTC; cdr3_aa: CASSRDLWGYEQYF